This TCR beta chain was recorded in a study of response to subunit inactivated influenza vaccine. Whole-study results and caveats: New T cells are recruited in small numbers by each seasonal influenza vaccination, according to the authors' suggestion.

This CDR3 has 12 amino acids. V was cut by 5 bases and J by 4 bases, with 7 bases left in between. Germline CDR1 is LGHNT and CDR2 is FRNRAP. TCRdb re-called the RT-PCR reads with MiXCR, one entry per CDR3 protein. The sample has 530,000 or so distinct CDR3 sequences; approximately 12% are singletons. About this clonotype itself: Its antigen is currently unknown.

The source was PBMCs from blood, collected on the day of vaccination. The TCR sequence derives from a man over 45 who received an inactivated influenza vaccine. The V gene is TRBV12-5, the J gene TRBJ2-3, with D possibly being TRBD2 (5 bases). The CDR3 region is CASGHGADTQYF. CDR3 nucleotide sequence: TGTGCTAGTGGTCACGGGGCAGATACGCAGTATTTT.